This passage covers 26 T cell receptor beta chains from one sample sequenced in a study of T cells after yellow fever vaccination. TCRdb ran MiXCR on the 5' RACE reads and lists one entry per CDR3 protein. The table lists under 300,000 distinct CDR3 sequences, less than 9% of them singletons. The source material was CD4+ T cells sorted from PBMCs, sampled 15 days after the yellow fever booster vaccination. The receptors were gathered from a man aged 25-45 years who received the YFV17D yellow fever vaccine.

As regards this clonotype: This could be a read error, since a much larger clone is one nucleotide away. The chain links TRBV7-9 to TRBJ1-5, with 7 bases identical to TRBD1. This CDR3 spans 13 amino acids. After removal of 10 bases from V and 2 bases from J, the junction contained 5 bases not matched to a gene. The germline CDR1 and CDR2 sequences are SEHNR and FQNEAQ (reference sequence). The CDR3 is CATTGEGNQPQHF. Here the CDR3 DNA reads TGTGCCACCACAGGGGAAGGCAATCAGCCCCAGCATTTT.

This clonotype was observed many times. CDR3: CSVAGQETQYF. CDR3 DNA sequence: TGCAGCGTTGCCGGACAAGAGACCCAGTACTTC. The chain uses TRBV29-1 and TRBJ2-5; D remains unclear. V was trimmed by 4 bases and J by 2 bases, leaving 5 bases between them. The CDR3 runs 11 residues. Germline V gene data show CDR1 as SQVTM and CDR2 as ANQGSEA.

The V gene is TRBV7-3, the J gene TRBJ2-5, with TRBD2 matching 8 bases. Germline trimming cut 5 bases from V and 4 bases from J; bases unmatched to any gene: 9. This CDR3 is built from 15 residues. Germline V gene sequence: CDR1 SGHTA, CDR2 FQGTGA. The CDR3: CASSAYGRVGETQYF. Written as DNA, the CDR3 is TGTGCCAGCAGCGCCTACGGGAGGGTTGGAGAGACCCAGTACTTC.

This clonotype was counted a few times. The genes are TRBV4-3 and TRBJ2-5; D uncertain. The CDR3 loop spans 16 amino acids. Germline V gene lookup returns CDR1 LGHNA and CDR2 YSLEER. Trimming cost V 1 base and J 5 bases, with 17 bases left between them. The CDR3: CASSQVYSSVGETQYF. In DNA form, the CDR3 reads TGCGCCAGCAGCCAAGTTTATTCCTCTGTGGGTGAGACCCAGTACTTC.

This clonotype was counted at least ten times. The chain uses TRBV2 and TRBJ1-5; the D is unclear. V lost 4 bases to trimming and J lost 0 bases, with 10 bases between them. The CDR3 extends over 15 amino acids. Per the germline V gene, CDR1 is SNHLY and CDR2 is FYNNEI. The CDR3 nucleotides read TGTGCCAGCAGTGTGGGTACAGTTAGCAATCAGCCCCAGCATTTT. Its protein is CASSVGTVSNQPQHF. The variable domain in full, with the rest retrieved from reference TRBV2 and TRBJ1-5, is EPEVTQTPSHQVTQMGQEVILRCVPISNHLYFYWYRQILGQKVEFLVSFYNNEISEKSEIFDDQFSVERPDGSNFTLKIRSTKLEDSAMYFCASSVGTVSNQPQHFGDGTRLSIL.

The CDR3 nucleotides read TGTGCCAGCAGTCCTCCGGGACACGGTGACGGGGAGCTGTTTTTT. Translation: CASSPPGHGDGELFF. This sequence joins TRBV28 and TRBJ2-2; D possibly corresponds to TRBD1 (6 bases). V lost 5 bases, J lost 7 bases, and 17 bases lay in between. This CDR3 is 15 amino acids long. Germline CDR1 and CDR2: MDHEN and SYDVKM.

This chain connects TRBV5-8 to TRBJ1-5; no reliable D call. Trimming left V 3 bases short and J 5 bases short, with 12 bases between. This CDR3 region has 14 residues. The germline gives CDR1 SGHTS, CDR2 YDEGEE. CDR3 coding DNA: TGTGCCAGCAGCTACGGACGTCGGGATCAGCCCCAGCATTTT. Its translation is CASSYGRRDQPQHF. Complete variable domain (other parts from reference TRBV5-8 and TRBJ1-5): EAGVTQSPTHLIKTRGQQATLRCSPISGHTSVYWYQQALGLGLQFLLWYDEGEERNRGNFPPRFSGRQFPNYSSELNVNALELEDSALYLCASSYGRRDQPQHFGDGTRLSIL.

This clonotype occurred many times. This chain connects TRBV24-1 to TRBJ2-2; D gene unclear. Trimming left V 3 bases short and J 7 bases short, with 2 bases between. CDR1 is KGHDR and CDR2 is SFDVKD in the germline V gene. The length of the CDR3 is 11 residues. CDR3 in DNA: TGTGCCACCAGTGATATCGGGGAGCTGTTTTTT. Translating it yields CATSDIGELFF.

V usage is TRBV4-3 and J usage is TRBJ1-6, with D possibly matching TRBD1 (6 bases). V lost 1 base and J lost 9, with 13 bases in between. CDR3 length: 15 residues. Looked up from germline, CDR1 is LGHNA and CDR2 is YSLEER. CDR3 in amino acids: CASSQVGRGGSPLHF. CDR3 bases: TGCGCCAGCAGCCAAGTGGGAAGGGGGGGTTCACCCCTCCACTTT.

This clonotype has a count of ten or more. The chain joins TRBV7-6 to TRBJ2-5; 7 bases fit TRBD2. V lost 5 bases to trimming and J lost 1 base; unmatched junction nucleotides: 4. Per the germline V gene, CDR1 is SGHVS and CDR2 is FNYEAQ. The CDR3 covers 14 residues. CDR3 bases: TGTGCCAGCAGCCGCGGGACTACCCAAGAGACCCAGTACTTC. Translation: CASSRGTTQETQYF.

This clonotype was seen many times. The rearrangement uses TRBV29-1 and TRBJ2-7, with D unclear. V dropped 4 bases and J dropped 6 bases, with 10 bases sitting between them. In germline, CDR1 is SQVTM, CDR2 ANQGSEA. The CDR3 is 11 amino acids. This CDR3 is CSVVESREQYF. The CDR3, as DNA: TGCAGCGTTGTAGAATCCCGCGAGCAGTACTTC.

Of note for this clonotype: Sequence at one end of the junction differs from germline and may be a read error. V is TRBV7-2 and J is TRBJ2-3; possibly TRBD1 for D (7 bases). This CDR3 has 13 residues. Germline V CDR1 and CDR2: SGHTA, FQGNSA. The CDR3 sequence: CASTPVGGRGRNF. In DNA, the CDR3 is TGTGCCAGCACCCCAGTAGGGGGCAGGGGGAGGAATTTT.

The rearrangement uses TRBV7-2 and TRBJ2-7; weak D call: TRBD1 (5 bases). Trimming removed 3 bases at V and 2 bases at J, with 8 bases between. Germline V gene lookup returns CDR1 SGHTA and CDR2 FQGNSA. The CDR3 loop spans 13 amino acids. The CDR3 nucleotides are TGTGCCAGCAGCTTGGAGACAGCCTACGAGCAGTACTTC. This sequence encodes CASSLETAYEQYF.

This clonotype was seen only a few times. The gene calls are TRBV12-3 or TRBV12-4 and TRBJ1-5; weak D call: TRBD1 (5 bases). The CDR3 runs 15 residues. V shed 2 bases and J shed 3 bases, with 11 bases lying between them. In nucleotides, the CDR3 is TGTGCCAGCAGTTTATGGGGGAGATCCAATCAGCCCCAGCATTTT. Translated, it gives CASSLWGRSNQPQHF.

This clonotype was detected ten times or more. J is TRBJ1-5 and V is TRBV7-2; possibly TRBD1 for D (6 bases). V gave up 5 bases and J gave up 2 bases, with 10 bases separating them. Germline values: CDR1 SGHTA, CDR2 FQGNSA. This CDR3 is built from 14 residues. The chain's CDR3 is CASSQGFGNQPQHF. The CDR3 nucleotides are TGTGCCAGCAGCCAGGGGTTTGGCAATCAGCCCCAGCATTTT.

This clonotype was detected many times. The rearrangement joins TRBV29-1 to TRBJ2-1; weak D call: TRBD2 (5 bases). This CDR3 comprises 13 residues. V gave up 3 bases and J gave up 7 bases, with 13 bases separating them. CDR1 and CDR2 from the germline V gene are SQVTM and ANQGSEA. The CDR3 coding sequence is TGCAGCGTTGATCTAGCTTTAGGGAATGAGCAGTTCTTC. Encoded protein: CSVDLALGNEQFF.

There are a few counts of this clonotype. The chain joins TRBV7-8 to TRBJ1-4, with 11 bases that match TRBD1. The CDR3 is made up of 17 amino acids. Trimming took 5 bases from V and 2 from J; bases not matched to a gene: 7. The germline CDR1 and CDR2 sequences are SGHVS and FQNEAQ. The CDR3 region is CASSASGTGGTNEKLFF. CDR3 bases: TGTGCCAGCAGCGCATCCGGGACAGGGGGTACTAATGAAAAACTGTTTTTT. The variable domain in full, with the rest retrieved from reference TRBV7-8 and TRBJ1-4, is GAGVSQSPRYKVAKRGQDVALRCDPISGHVSLFWYQQALGQGPEFLTYFQNEAQLDKSGLPSDRFFAERPEGSVSTLKIQRTQQEDSAVYLCASSASGTGGTNEKLFFGSGTQLSVL.

This clonotype was seen more than once but under ten times. The chain employs TRBV5-4 and TRBJ2-7; 9 bases line up with TRBD2. The CDR3 sequence is 14 residues long. Looked up from germline, CDR1 is SGHNT and CDR2 is YYREEE (reference sequence). V shed 4 bases and J 1 base; nucleotides not matched to a gene: 3. This CDR3 is CASSRAGGSYEQYF. The CDR3, as DNA: TGTGCCAGCAGCCGGGCGGGGGGGTCCTACGAGCAGTACTTC.

This clonotype has just a few counts. The chain links TRBV20-1 to TRBJ2-5; 10 bases agree with TRBD2. Germline V lookup: CDR1 DFQATT, CDR2 SNEGSKA (reference sequence). This CDR3 spans 14 amino acids. The V gene end was trimmed by 5 bases and the J gene end by 2 bases; junction bases not matched to a gene: 5. CDR3 DNA: TGCAGTGCTCGACGGACTAGCGGTCAAGAGACCCAGTACTTC. Residues: CSARRTSGQETQYF.

This clonotype was seen more than once but under ten times. The rearrangement joins TRBV6-1 to TRBJ1-2, with 7 bases lining up with TRBD1. The germline V gene has CDR1 MNHNS and CDR2 SASEGT. The length of the CDR3 is 13 residues. Trimming cost V 11 bases and J 7 bases; bases outside gene matches: 13. The CDR3, as DNA: TGTGCCTGCACCGGGACAGCTTCTCGTGGCTACACCTTC. It translates to CACTGTASRGYTF.

The sample holds a few counts of this clonotype. This rearrangement joins TRBV7-3 to TRBJ2-3, with D perhaps assigned TRBD1 or TRBD2 (5 bases each). V was trimmed by 5 bases and J by 4 bases, leaving 16 bases between them. CDR3 length: 15 amino acids. CDR1 and CDR2 (germline): SGHTA, FQGTGA. CDR3 amino acids: CASSLGDLGADTQYF. CDR3 nucleotides: TGTGCCAGCAGCCTGGGGGACCTGGGGGCAGATACGCAGTATTTT.

In this sample, this clonotype turned up a few times. V gene TRBV11-2 combines with J gene TRBJ1-5; D call uncertain. V was cut by 1 base and J by 9 bases, with 13 bases left in between. The CDR3 has 14 amino acids. The germline V gene has CDR1 SGHAT and CDR2 FQNNGV. The CDR3 bases are TGTGCCAGCAGCTTAGTCCAGGTCGGTACGCCCCAGCATTTT. As protein: CASSLVQVGTPQHF. Drawing the rest from reference TRBV11-2 and TRBJ1-5, the complete variable domain is EAGVAQSPRYKIIEKRQSVAFWCNPISGHATLYWYQQILGQGPKLLIQFQNNGVVDDSQLPKDRFSAERLKGVDSTLKIQPAKLEDSAVYLCASSLVQVGTPQHFGDGTRLSIL.

This clonotype was recorded many times. The genes are TRBV28 and TRBJ2-1; D perhaps matches TRBD2 (6 bases). The CDR3 totals 17 residues. CDR1 and CDR2 from the germline V gene are MDHEN and SYDVKM. The V end lost 4 bases, the J end lost 3 bases, and 19 bases lay between the germline ends. Written as DNA, the CDR3 is TGTGCCAGCAGTTCAATGGACCTGAGCGGGCTCTACAATGAGCAGTTCTTC. Amino acid sequence: CASSSMDLSGLYNEQFF.

This clonotype was seen a few times. The V call is TRBV7-2, the J call TRBJ2-3; 8 nucleotides agree with TRBD2. The CDR3 covers 15 residues. Per the germline V gene, CDR1 is SGHTA and CDR2 is FQGNSA. V lost 5 bases and J lost 4; bases outside the gene matches: 8. The CDR3 nucleotides read TGTGCCAGCAGCAAAGACGGCGGGAGGCCAGATACGCAGTATTTT. Amino acid sequence: CASSKDGGRPDTQYF.

The table lists this clonotype with a few counts. The chain employs TRBV28 and TRBJ1-1; tentatively, D is TRBD1 (5 bases). Germline CDR1 MDHEN, CDR2 SYDVKM. The CDR3 spans 16 residues. The ends were cut back, 0 bases at V and 1 base at J, with 12 bases in the middle. The CDR3 spells CASSLWQGVGNTEAFF. The CDR3 bases are TGTGCCAGCAGTTTATGGCAAGGGGTAGGGAACACTGAAGCTTTCTTT.

This clonotype occurred a few times. The chain carries TRBV6-4 and TRBJ1-5; no definite D call. Trimming shortened V by 6 bases and J by 2 bases, and 14 bases separated the two germline ends. The CDR3 sequence is 15 residues long. Germline-derived CDR1 and CDR2 are MRHNA and SNTAGT. CDR3 region: CASSPEGLGNQPQHF. Here the CDR3 DNA reads TGTGCCAGCAGCCCCGAGGGCCTTGGCAATCAGCCCCAGCATTTT.